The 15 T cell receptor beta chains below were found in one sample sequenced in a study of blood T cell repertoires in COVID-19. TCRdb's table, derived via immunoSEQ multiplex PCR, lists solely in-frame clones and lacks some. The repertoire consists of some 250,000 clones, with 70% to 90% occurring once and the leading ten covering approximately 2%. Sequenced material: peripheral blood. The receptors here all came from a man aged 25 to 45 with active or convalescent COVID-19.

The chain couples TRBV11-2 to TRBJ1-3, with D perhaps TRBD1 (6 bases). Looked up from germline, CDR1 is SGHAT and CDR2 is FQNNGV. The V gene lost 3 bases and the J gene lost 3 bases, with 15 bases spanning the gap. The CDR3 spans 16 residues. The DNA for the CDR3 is TGTGCCAGCAGCTTTGGGGGGGGCGCAGGTGGAAACACCATATATTTT. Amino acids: CASSFGGGAGGNTIYF.

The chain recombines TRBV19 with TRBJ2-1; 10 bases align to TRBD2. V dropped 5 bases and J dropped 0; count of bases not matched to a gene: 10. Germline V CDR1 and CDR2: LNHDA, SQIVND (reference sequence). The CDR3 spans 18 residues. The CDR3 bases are TGTGCCAGTAGTCCCTCGGGACTAGCGAGGAGCTCCTACAATGAGCAGTTCTTC. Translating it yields CASSPSGLARSSYNEQFF.

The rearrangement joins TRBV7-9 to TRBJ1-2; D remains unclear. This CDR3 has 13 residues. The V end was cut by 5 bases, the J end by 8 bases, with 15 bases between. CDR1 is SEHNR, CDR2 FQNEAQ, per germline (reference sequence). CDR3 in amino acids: CASSLGSNGGYTF. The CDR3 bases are TGTGCCAGCAGCCTCGGGTCTAACGGGGGCTACACCTTC. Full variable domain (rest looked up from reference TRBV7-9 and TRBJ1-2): DTGVSQNPRHKITKRGQNVTFRCDPISEHNRLYWYRQTLGQGPEFLTYFQNEAQLEKSRLLSDRFSAERPKGSFSTLEIQRTEQGDSAMYLCASSLGSNGGYTFGSGTRLTVV.

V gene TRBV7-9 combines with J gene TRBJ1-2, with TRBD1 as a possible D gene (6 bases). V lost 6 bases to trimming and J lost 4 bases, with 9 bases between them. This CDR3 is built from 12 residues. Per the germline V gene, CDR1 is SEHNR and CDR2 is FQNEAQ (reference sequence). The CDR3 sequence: CASSSQGYGYTF. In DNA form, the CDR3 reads TGTGCCAGCAGTTCACAGGGCTATGGCTACACCTTC.

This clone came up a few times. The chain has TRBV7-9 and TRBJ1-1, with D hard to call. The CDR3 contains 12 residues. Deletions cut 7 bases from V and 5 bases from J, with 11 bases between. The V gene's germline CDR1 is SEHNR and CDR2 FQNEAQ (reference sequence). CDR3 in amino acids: CASKAARTEAFF. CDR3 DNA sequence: TGTGCCAGCAAGGCAGCCAGGACTGAAGCTTTCTTT.

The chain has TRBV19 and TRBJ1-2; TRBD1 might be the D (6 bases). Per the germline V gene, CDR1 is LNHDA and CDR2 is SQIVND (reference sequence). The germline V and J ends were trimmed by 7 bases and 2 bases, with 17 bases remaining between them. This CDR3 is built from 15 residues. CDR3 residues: CASTARGGRNYGYTF. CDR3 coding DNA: TGTGCCAGTACCGCCCGGGGGGGGCGCAACTATGGCTACACCTTC.

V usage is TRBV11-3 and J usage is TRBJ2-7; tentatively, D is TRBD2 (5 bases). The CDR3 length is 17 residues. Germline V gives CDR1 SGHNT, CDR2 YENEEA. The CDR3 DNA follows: TGTACAAATCTCTGTGCCCGCCGTTTTGGGAGCTCCTACGAGCAGTACTTC. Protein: CTNLCARRFGSSYEQYF.

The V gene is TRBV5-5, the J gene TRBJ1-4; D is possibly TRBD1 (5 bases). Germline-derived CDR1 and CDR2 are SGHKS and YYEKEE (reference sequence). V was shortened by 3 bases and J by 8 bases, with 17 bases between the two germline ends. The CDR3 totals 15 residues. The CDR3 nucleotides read TGTGCCAGCAGCTGGGACGGAGGGTCTGGGGAAAAACTGTTTTTT. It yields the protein CASSWDGGSGEKLFF.

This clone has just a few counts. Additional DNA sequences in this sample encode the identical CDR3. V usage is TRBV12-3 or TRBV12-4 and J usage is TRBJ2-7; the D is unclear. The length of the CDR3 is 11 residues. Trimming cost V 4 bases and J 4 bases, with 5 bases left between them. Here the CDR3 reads CASSSSYEQYF. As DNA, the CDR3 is TGTGCCAGCAGTTCCTCTTACGAGCAGTACTTC.

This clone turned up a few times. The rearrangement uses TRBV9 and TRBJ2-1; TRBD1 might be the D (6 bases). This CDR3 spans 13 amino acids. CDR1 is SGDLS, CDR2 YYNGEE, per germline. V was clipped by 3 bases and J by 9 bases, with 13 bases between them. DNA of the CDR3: TGTGCCAGCAGCGCCAATCAAGGGGGTGAGCAGTTCTTC. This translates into CASSANQGGEQFF.

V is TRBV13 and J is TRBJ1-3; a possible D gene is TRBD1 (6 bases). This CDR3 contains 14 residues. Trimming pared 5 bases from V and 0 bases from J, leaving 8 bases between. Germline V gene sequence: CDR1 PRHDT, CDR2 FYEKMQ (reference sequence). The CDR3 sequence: CASSPRGSGNTIYF. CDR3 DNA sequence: TGTGCCAGCAGCCCCAGGGGCTCTGGAAACACCATATATTTT.

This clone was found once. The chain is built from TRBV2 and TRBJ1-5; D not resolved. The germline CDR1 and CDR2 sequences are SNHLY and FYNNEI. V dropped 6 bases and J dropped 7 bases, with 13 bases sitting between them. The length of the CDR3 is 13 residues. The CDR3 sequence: CASRGSREQPQHF. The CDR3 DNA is TGTGCCAGCAGGGGGTCTCGGGAACAGCCCCAGCATTTT.

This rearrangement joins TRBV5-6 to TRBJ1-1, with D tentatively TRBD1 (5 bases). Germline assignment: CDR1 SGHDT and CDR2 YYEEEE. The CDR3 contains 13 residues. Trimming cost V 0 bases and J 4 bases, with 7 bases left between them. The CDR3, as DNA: TGTGCCAGCAGCTTGGGAACAGGCACTGAAGCTTTCTTT. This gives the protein CASSLGTGTEAFF.

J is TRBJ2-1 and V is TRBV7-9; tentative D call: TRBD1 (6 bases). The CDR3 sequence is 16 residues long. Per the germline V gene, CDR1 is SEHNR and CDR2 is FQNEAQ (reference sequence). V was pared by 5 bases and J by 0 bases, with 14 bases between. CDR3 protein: CASSAETGISYNEQFF. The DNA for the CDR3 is TGTGCCAGCAGCGCCGAGACAGGCATCTCCTACAATGAGCAGTTCTTC.

This CDR3 reads CASSLVGPTGAEAFF. CDR3 nucleotide sequence: TGTGCCAGCAGCTTGGTGGGGCCGACAGGGGCTGAAGCTTTCTTT. The chain has TRBV5-5 and TRBJ1-1, with 8 bases matching TRBD1. The V segment lost 0 bases and the J segment 6 bases; nucleotides outside the gene matches: 7. Germline loops: CDR1 SGHKS, CDR2 YYEKEE (reference sequence). The CDR3 contains 15 residues.